A selection of T cell receptor beta chains follows, all from one sample in a study of T cells after yellow fever vaccination. TCRdb re-called the 5' RACE reads through MiXCR, storing one row per CDR3 protein. The sample has around 250,000 distinct CDR3 sequences, 6.9% seen once; the top ten hold approximately 0.85%. The source material was CD4+ T cells sorted from PBMCs, sampled 15 days after the yellow fever booster vaccination. All receptors come from a man under 40 who received the YFV17D yellow fever vaccine. CDR3s include the opening cysteine and the closing phenylalanine or tryptophan. Fields, in order: clone size, D gene, J gene, V gene, CDR3 protein, CDR3 DNA. D genes are given only for firm matches. The size entry is marked missing in some rows and otherwise reads once, few, many or a size class.

abundance: NA; d_gene: TRBD1; j_gene: TRBJ2-1; v_gene: TRBV7-9; CDR3aa: CASRTAGTGPNEQFF; CDR3nt: TGTGCCAGCAGAACCGCCGGGACAGGGCCCAATGAGCAGTTCTTC
abundance: many; d_gene: NA; j_gene: TRBJ2-1; v_gene: TRBV5-1; CDR3aa: CASSLDIPEQFF; CDR3nt: TGCGCCAGCAGCTTGGACATTCCTGAGCAGTTCTTC
abundance: few; d_gene: NA; j_gene: TRBJ2-5; v_gene: TRBV7-8; CDR3aa: CASSFGPETQYF; CDR3nt: TGTGCCAGCAGCTTCGGGCCAGAGACCCAGTACTTC
abundance: NA; d_gene: NA; j_gene: TRBJ2-2; v_gene: TRBV11-2; CDR3aa: CASSLDRGGELFF; CDR3nt: TGTGCCAGCAGCTTAGACAGAGGAGGGGAGCTGTTTTTT
abundance: NA; d_gene: TRBD1; j_gene: TRBJ2-7; v_gene: TRBV12-3/TRBV12-4; CDR3aa: CASSFWDSSYEQYF; CDR3nt: TGTGCCAGCAGTTTCTGGGACAGCTCCTACGAGCAGTACTTC
abundance: NA; d_gene: TRBD2; j_gene: TRBJ2-1; v_gene: TRBV11-2; CDR3aa: CASRFRLANNEQFF; CDR3nt: TGTGCCAGCAGGTTTCGACTAGCCAACAATGAGCAGTTCTTC
abundance: NA; d_gene: TRBD2; j_gene: TRBJ2-3; v_gene: TRBV7-2; CDR3aa: CASSTQGTSPTDTQYF; CDR3nt: TGTGCCAGCAGCACGCAAGGGACTAGCCCGACAGATACGCAGTATTTT
abundance: NA; d_gene: NA; j_gene: TRBJ2-3; v_gene: TRBV10-3; CDR3aa: CAISEKAERFTDTQYF; CDR3nt: TGTGCCATCAGTGAGAAGGCGGAGAGATTCACAGATACGCAGTATTTT
abundance: few; d_gene: TRBD1; j_gene: TRBJ1-2; v_gene: TRBV9; CDR3aa: CASSARQGANYGYTF; CDR3nt: TGTGCCAGCAGCGCCAGACAGGGCGCTAACTATGGCTACACCTTC
abundance: few; d_gene: NA; j_gene: TRBJ1-1; v_gene: TRBV20-1; CDR3aa: CSARLTELNTEAFF; CDR3nt: TGCAGTGCTAGGTTGACAGAGTTGAACACTGAAGCTTTCTTT
abundance: NA; d_gene: NA; j_gene: TRBJ2-5; v_gene: TRBV7-9; CDR3aa: CASSPLGLGTVKTQYF; CDR3nt: TGTGCCAGCAGCCCTCTCGGTCTGGGGACGGTAAAGACCCAGTACTTC
abundance: NA; d_gene: NA; j_gene: TRBJ2-5; v_gene: TRBV7-2; CDR3aa: CASSKYQETQYF; CDR3nt: TGTGCCAGCAGCAAGTACCAAGAGACCCAGTACTTC
abundance: many; d_gene: NA; j_gene: TRBJ2-5; v_gene: TRBV6-5; CDR3aa: CASSSKQTQYF; CDR3nt: TGTGCCAGCAGTTCCAAGCAGACCCAGTACTTC
abundance: few; d_gene: NA; j_gene: TRBJ2-7; v_gene: TRBV28; CDR3aa: CASSPPPHYEQYF; CDR3nt: TGTGCCAGCAGCCCTCCCCCCCACTACGAGCAGTACTTC
abundance: many; d_gene: NA; j_gene: TRBJ2-1; v_gene: TRBV7-6; CDR3aa: CASSSRQKFTSLSSYNEQFF; CDR3nt: TGTGCCAGCAGCTCTAGACAGAAATTTACAAGCCTAAGCTCCTACAATGAGCAGTTCTTC
abundance: NA; d_gene: NA; j_gene: TRBJ2-1; v_gene: TRBV19; CDR3aa: CASSIRGDNEQFF; CDR3nt: TGTGCCAGTAGTATACGGGGAGACAATGAGCAGTTCTTC
abundance: many; d_gene: NA; j_gene: TRBJ1-1; v_gene: TRBV27; CDR3aa: CASSFYREGTEAFF; CDR3nt: TGTGCCAGCAGTTTTTACAGGGAAGGCACTGAAGCTTTCTTT
abundance: many; d_gene: TRBD2; j_gene: TRBJ2-7; v_gene: TRBV12-3/TRBV12-4; CDR3aa: CASSFGTSAEQYF; CDR3nt: TGTGCCAGCAGTTTTGGGACTAGCGCCGAGCAGTACTTC
abundance: NA; d_gene: NA; j_gene: TRBJ2-3; v_gene: TRBV5-1; CDR3aa: CASSLGRSDTQYF; CDR3nt: TGCGCCAGCAGCTTGGGACGGTCAGATACGCAGTATTTT
abundance: many; d_gene: NA; j_gene: TRBJ2-1; v_gene: TRBV4-3; CDR3aa: CASSQGGRVDYNEQFF; CDR3nt: TGCGCCAGCAGCCAAGGGGGACGTGTGGACTACAATGAGCAGTTCTTC
abundance: NA; d_gene: NA; j_gene: TRBJ1-2; v_gene: TRBV11-2; CDR3aa: CASSFGQSLAGYTF; CDR3nt: TGTGCCAGCAGCTTCGGACAGAGCCTGGCTGGCTACACCTTC
abundance: few; d_gene: NA; j_gene: TRBJ1-5; v_gene: TRBV12-3/TRBV12-4; CDR3aa: CASSFGGQPQHF; CDR3nt: TGTGCCAGCAGTTTTGGGGGTCAGCCCCAGCATTTT